Listed here is a single TCR beta chain. Unmatched junction bases numbered 7, after V lost 3 bases and J lost 3 bases. CDR3 length: 15 amino acids. Germline CDR1 and CDR2: SGDLS and YYNGEE. Profiling relied on immunoSEQ multiplex PCR, and the TCRdb table lists in-frame clones only, not all of them. The table lists under 100,000 clones, over 75% of them singletons. This sample stems from a study of T cell responses to AZD1222 COVID-19 vaccine. Pooled in the analysis were second doses at about 4 or about 12 weeks. This specimen consisted of peripheral blood, obtained 28 days after the second AZD1222 dose. V and J are TRBV9 and TRBJ1-1; TRBD1 agrees at 8 bases. This TCR was sampled from an adult who received the AZD1222 COVID-19 vaccine. The CDR3 reads CASSATQGAHTEAFF. In DNA form, the CDR3 reads TGTGCCAGCAGCGCGACCCAGGGGGCACACACTGAAGCTTTCTTT.